Listed below are T cell receptor beta chains from one sample, sequenced in a study of neurological immune-mediated disorders. TCRdb re-analysed the 5' RACE reads in MiXCR, keeping a single row per CDR3 protein. The table includes 30,000 to 45,000 distinct CDR3 sequences, nearly 5% detected once. Sequencing input: CD4+ T cells from blood. The origin of the receptors is a man between 18 and 29 years old in good health. The CDR3 runs from the conserved cysteine through the conserved F or W. Fields, in order: CDR3 protein, J gene, V gene.

CASSSAGSLNTEAFF | TRBJ1-1 | TRBV9
CASGLVSIGRAFF | TRBJ1-1 | TRBV12-5
CSVADGTGGGYTF | TRBJ1-2 | TRBV29-1
CSVLRGYEQYF | TRBJ2-7 | TRBV20-1
CSAQDGINYGYTF | TRBJ1-2 | TRBV20-1
CASSLLRGGEAFF | TRBJ1-1 | TRBV7-9
CASSGGGAGTGELFF | TRBJ2-2 | TRBV12-3/TRBV12-4
CASSWTGEGGYTF | TRBJ1-2 | TRBV6-5
CASSLVPDTQYF | TRBJ2-3 | TRBV5-1
CSARGQGVSHTEAFF | TRBJ1-1 | TRBV20-1
CAIQWDSGGSGANVLTF | TRBJ2-6 | TRBV10-2
CASSRGRGRIRVDEQFF | TRBJ2-1 | TRBV14
CASSPEGGVYTF | TRBJ1-2 | TRBV5-1
CASSLGGQGSGQYF | TRBJ2-7 | TRBV13
CSARERGVSGNTIYF | TRBJ1-3 | TRBV20-1
CSALGLAGVYEQYF | TRBJ2-7 | TRBV20-1
CASSAGIGGYTF | TRBJ1-2 | TRBV25-1
CAISGYEGGESPLHF | TRBJ1-6 | TRBV10-3
CASSFEQNYGYTF | TRBJ1-2 | TRBV7-2
CASIADSTGELFF | TRBJ2-2 | TRBV6-5
CASSLGHSNTEAFF | TRBJ1-1 | TRBV12-3/TRBV12-4
CASSLGGLKSPLHF | TRBJ1-6 | TRBV5-1
CASSSGRDRGSYTF | TRBJ1-2 | TRBV7-9
CSAREPEETQYF | TRBJ2-5 | TRBV20-1
CASSKGDRNYEQYF | TRBJ2-7 | TRBV21-1
CASNQDMGSTEAFF | TRBJ1-1 | TRBV3-1
CASSPAPGPQRTLEQYF | TRBJ2-7 | TRBV7-8
CASSLGTLRETQYF | TRBJ2-5 | TRBV7-8
CASSPRDYNEQFF | TRBJ2-1 | TRBV5-1
CASSLEGRDSSDTQYF | TRBJ2-3 | TRBV5-1